This TCR beta chain was found in a study of blood T cell repertoires in COVID-19. Across the study: Samples came from the United States, Italy and Spain, spanning acute and convalescent COVID-19. Nucleic acid was either cDNA or gDNA, and it came from T cells, B-cell-depleted T cells, or PBMCs.

In the study's own analysis: Amplification of reference gene primers was used by the study to estimate nucleated cell counts. Here immunoSEQ multiplex PCR was the method, and the copy in TCRdb shows in-frame clones only, minus some. That table furnishes V, J and clone size, whereas the DNA furnished D and trimming. The sample has 87,000 or so clones, 88% seen once. Germline CDR1 SNHLY, CDR2 FYNNEI. The CDR3 length is 14 residues. With 7 bases removed from V and 9 bases from J, the gap between germline ends came to 19 bases. This rearrangement joins TRBV2 to TRBJ2-1, with unresolved D. The sequence derives from a man older than 75 with acute or convalescent COVID-19. Sequencing was performed on peripheral blood. CDR3 loop: CASNPRVMITEQFF. The CDR3 nucleotides read TGTGCCAGCAACCCCCGGGTCATGATTACTGAGCAGTTCTTC.